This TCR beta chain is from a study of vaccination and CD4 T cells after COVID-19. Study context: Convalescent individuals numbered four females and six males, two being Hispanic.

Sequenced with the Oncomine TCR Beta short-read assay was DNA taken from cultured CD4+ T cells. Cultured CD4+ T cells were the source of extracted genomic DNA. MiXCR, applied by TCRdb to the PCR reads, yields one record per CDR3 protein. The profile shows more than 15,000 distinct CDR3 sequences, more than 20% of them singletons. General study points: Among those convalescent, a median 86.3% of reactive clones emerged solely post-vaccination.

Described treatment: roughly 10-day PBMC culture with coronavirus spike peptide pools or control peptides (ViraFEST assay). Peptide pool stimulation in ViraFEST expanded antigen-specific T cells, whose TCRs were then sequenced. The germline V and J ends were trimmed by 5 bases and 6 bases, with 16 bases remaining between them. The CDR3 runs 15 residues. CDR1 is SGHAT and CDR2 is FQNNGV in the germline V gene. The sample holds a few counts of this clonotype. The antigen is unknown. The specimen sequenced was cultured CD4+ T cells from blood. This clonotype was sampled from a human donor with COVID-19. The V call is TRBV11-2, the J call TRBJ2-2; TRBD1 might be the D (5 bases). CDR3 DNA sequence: TGTGCCAGCAGCCTCCTTAGGGGTACCTCCGGGGAGCTGTTTTTT. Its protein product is CASSLLRGTSGELFF.